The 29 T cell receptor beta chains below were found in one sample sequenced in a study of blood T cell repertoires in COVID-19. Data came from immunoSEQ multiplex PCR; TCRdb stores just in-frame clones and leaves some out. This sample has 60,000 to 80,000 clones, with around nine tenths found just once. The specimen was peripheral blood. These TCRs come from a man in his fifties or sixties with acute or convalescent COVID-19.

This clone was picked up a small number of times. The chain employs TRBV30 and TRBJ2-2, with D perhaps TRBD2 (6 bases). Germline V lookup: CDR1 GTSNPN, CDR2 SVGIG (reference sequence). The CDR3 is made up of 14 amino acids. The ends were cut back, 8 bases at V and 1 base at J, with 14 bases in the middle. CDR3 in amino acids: CARRDLQNTGELFF. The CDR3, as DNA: TGTGCCCGCCGGGACTTACAGAACACCGGGGAGCTGTTTTTT. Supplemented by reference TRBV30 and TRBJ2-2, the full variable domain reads SQTIHQWPATLVQPVGSPLSLECTVEGTSNPNLYWYRQAAGRGLQLLFYSVGIGQISSEVPQNLSASRPQDRQFILSSKKLLLSDSGFYLCARRDLQNTGELFFGEGSRLTVL.

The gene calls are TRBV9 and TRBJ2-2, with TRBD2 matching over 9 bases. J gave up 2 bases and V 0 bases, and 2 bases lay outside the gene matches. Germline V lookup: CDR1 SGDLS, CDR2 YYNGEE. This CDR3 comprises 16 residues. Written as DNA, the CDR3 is TGTGCCAGCAGCGTAGTAGCGGGAGTAAACACCGGGGAGCTGTTTTTT. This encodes CASSVVAGVNTGELFF.

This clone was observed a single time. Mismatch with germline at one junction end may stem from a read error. CDR3 sequence: CASSEGRDTNTQYF. DNA for the CDR3: TGTGCCAGCAGTGAGGGGAGGGACACAAATACGCAGTATTTT. The rearrangement joins TRBV6-4 to TRBJ2-3; possibly TRBD2 for D (7 bases). CDR3 length: 14 amino acids. CDR1 MRHNA and CDR2 SNTAGT come from the germline V gene.

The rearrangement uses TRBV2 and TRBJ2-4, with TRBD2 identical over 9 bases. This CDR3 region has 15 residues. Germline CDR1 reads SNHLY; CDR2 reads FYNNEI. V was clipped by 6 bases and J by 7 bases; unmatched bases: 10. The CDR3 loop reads CASSRSAGGQNIQYF. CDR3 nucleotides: TGTGCCAGCAGCCGCTCGGCGGGAGGGCAGAACATTCAGTACTTC.

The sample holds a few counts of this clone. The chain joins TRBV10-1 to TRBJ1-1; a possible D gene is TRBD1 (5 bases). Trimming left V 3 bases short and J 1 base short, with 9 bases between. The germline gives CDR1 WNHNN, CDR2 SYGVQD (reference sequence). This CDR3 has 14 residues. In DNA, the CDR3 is TGCGCCAGCAGTGACCCCGGACAGAACACTGAAGCTTTCTTT. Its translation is CASSDPGQNTEAFF.

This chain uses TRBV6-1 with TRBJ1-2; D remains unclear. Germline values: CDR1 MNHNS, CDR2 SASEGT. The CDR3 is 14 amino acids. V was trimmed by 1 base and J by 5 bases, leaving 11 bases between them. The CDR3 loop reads CASSEDGDEYGYTF. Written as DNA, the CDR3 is TGTGCCAGCAGTGAAGATGGAGATGAATATGGCTACACCTTC.

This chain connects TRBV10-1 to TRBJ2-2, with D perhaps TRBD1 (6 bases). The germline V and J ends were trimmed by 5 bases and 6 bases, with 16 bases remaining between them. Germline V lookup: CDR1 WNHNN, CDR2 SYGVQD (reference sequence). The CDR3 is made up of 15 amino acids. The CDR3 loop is CASSRRAGEAGELFF. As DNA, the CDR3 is TGCGCCAGCAGTCGCCGTGCAGGGGAAGCCGGGGAGCTGTTTTTT.

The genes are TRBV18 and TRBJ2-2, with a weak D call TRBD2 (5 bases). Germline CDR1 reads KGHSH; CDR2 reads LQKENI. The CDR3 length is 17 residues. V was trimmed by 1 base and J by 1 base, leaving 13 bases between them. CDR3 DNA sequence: TGTGCCAGCTCACCACTTAGGCTAGCAGTGAACACCGGGGAGCTGTTTTTT. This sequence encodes CASSPLRLAVNTGELFF.

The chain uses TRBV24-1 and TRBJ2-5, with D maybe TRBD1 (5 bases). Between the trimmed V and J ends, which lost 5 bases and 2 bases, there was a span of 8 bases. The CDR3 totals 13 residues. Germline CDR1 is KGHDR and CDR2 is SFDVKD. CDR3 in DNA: TGTGCCACCAGTGTGGGGCCACAAGAGACCCAGTACTTC. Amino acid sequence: CATSVGPQETQYF.

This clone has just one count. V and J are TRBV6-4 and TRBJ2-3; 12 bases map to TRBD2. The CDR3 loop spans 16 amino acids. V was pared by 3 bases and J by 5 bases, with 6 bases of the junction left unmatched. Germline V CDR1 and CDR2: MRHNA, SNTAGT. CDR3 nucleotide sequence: TGTGCCAGCAGTGAAGCTAGCGGGGGGGCCAAAGATACGCAGTATTTT. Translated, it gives CASSEASGGAKDTQYF.

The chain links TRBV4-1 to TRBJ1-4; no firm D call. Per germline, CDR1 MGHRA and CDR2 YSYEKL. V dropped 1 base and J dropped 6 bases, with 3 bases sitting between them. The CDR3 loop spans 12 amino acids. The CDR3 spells CASSQAYEKLFF. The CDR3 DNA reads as TGCGCCAGCAGCCAAGCTTATGAAAAACTGTTTTTT.

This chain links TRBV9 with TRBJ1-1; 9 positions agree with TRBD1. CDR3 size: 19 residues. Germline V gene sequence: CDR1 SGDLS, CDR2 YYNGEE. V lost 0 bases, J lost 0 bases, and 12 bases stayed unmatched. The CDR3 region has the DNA TGTGCCAGCAGCGTAGGTCCCCGCGGGACAGGGTTATTGAACACTGAAGCTTTCTTT. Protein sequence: CASSVGPRGTGLLNTEAFF.

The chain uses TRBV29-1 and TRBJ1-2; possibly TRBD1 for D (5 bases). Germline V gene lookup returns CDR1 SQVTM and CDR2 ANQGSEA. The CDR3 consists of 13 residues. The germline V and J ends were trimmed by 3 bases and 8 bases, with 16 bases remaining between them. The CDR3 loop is CSVEAGLDTGYTF. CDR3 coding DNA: TGCAGCGTTGAGGCAGGGCTTGATACGGGCTACACCTTC.

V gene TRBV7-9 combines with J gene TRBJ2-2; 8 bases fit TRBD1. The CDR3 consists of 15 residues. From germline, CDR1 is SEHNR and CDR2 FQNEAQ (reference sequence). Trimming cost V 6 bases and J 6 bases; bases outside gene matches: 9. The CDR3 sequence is CASSKDRVESGELFF. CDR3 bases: TGTGCCAGCAGTAAGGACAGGGTTGAATCCGGGGAGCTGTTTTTT.

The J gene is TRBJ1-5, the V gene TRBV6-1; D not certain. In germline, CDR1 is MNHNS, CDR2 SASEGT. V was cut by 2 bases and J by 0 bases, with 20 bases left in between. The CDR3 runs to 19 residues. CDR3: CASSESFGSGSLSNQPQHF. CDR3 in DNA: TGTGCCAGCAGTGAATCATTCGGGTCCGGAAGTCTTAGCAATCAGCCCCAGCATTTT.

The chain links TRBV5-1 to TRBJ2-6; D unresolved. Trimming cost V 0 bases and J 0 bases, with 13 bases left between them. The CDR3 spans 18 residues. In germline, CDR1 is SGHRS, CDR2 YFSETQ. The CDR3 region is CASSLEQALISGANVLTF. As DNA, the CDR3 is TGCGCCAGCAGCTTGGAGCAGGCACTGATCTCTGGGGCCAACGTCCTGACTTTC. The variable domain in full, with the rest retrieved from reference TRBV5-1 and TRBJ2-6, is KAGVTQTPRYLIKTRGQQVTLSCSPISGHRSVSWYQQTPGQGLQFLFEYFSETQRNKGNFPGRFSGRQFSNSRSEMNVSTLELGDSALYLCASSLEQALISGANVLTFGAGSRLTVL.

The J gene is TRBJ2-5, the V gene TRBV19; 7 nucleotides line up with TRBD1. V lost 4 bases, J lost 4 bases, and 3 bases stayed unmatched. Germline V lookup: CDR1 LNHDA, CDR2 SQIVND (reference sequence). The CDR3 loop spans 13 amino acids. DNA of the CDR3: TGTGCCAGTAGTAGCAACAGGGGAGAGACCCAGTACTTC. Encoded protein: CASSSNRGETQYF. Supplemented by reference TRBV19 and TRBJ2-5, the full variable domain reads DGGITQSPKYLFRKEGQNVTLSCEQNLNHDAMYWYRQDPGQGLRLIYYSQIVNDFQKGDIAEGYSVSREKKESFPLTVTSAQKNPTAFYLCASSSNRGETQYFGPGTRLLVL.

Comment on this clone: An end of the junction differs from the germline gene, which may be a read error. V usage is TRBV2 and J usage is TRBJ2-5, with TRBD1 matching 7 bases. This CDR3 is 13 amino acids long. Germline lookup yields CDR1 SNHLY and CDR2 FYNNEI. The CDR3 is CASSSGTEESQYF. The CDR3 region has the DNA TGTGCCAGCAGTTCCGGGACAGAAGAGAGCCAGTACTTC.

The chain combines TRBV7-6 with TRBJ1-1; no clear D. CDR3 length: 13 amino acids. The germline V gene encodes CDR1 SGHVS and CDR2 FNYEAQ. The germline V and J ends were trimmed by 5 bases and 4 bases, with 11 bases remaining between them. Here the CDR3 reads CASSPDGGTEAFF. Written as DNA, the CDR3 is TGTGCCAGCAGCCCAGATGGTGGCACTGAAGCTTTCTTT.

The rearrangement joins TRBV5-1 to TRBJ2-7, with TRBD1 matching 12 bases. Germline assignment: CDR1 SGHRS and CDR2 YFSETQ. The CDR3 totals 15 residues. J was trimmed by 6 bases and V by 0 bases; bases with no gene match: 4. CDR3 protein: CASSLGGQGAGEQYF. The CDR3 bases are TGCGCCAGCAGCTTGGGGGGACAGGGGGCTGGCGAGCAGTACTTC.

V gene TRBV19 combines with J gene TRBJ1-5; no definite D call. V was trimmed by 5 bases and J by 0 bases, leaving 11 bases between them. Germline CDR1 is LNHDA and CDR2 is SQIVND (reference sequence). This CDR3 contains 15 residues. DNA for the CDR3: TGTGCCAGTAGTGCTCCTCAGGATAGCAATCAGCCCCAGCATTTT. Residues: CASSAPQDSNQPQHF. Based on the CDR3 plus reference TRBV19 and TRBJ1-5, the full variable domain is DGGITQSPKYLFRKEGQNVTLSCEQNLNHDAMYWYRQDPGQGLRLIYYSQIVNDFQKGDIAEGYSVSREKKESFPLTVTSAQKNPTAFYLCASSAPQDSNQPQHFGDGTRLSIL.

As DNA, the CDR3 is TGTGCCAGCAGAACAGGTAGCTCCTACAATGAGCAGTTCTTC. Translated: CASRTGSSYNEQFF. This chain connects TRBV6-5 to TRBJ2-1, with a weak D call TRBD1 (5 bases). CDR3 length equals 14 residues. Trimming removed 6 bases at V and 0 bases at J, with 9 bases between. The germline gives CDR1 MNHEY, CDR2 SVGAGI.

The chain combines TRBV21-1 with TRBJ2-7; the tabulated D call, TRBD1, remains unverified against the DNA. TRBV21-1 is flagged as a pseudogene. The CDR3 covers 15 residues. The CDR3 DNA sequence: TGTGCCAGCAGCAAAGGACAGAAAATATACTACGAGCAGTACTTC. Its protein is CASSKGQKIYYEQYF.

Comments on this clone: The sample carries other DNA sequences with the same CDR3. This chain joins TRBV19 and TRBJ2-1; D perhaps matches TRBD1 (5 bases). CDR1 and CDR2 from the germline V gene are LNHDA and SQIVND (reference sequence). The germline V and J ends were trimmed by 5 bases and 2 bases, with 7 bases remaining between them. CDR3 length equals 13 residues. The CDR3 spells CASSPDTYNEQFF. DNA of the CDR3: TGTGCCAGTAGTCCGGACACCTACAATGAGCAGTTCTTC.

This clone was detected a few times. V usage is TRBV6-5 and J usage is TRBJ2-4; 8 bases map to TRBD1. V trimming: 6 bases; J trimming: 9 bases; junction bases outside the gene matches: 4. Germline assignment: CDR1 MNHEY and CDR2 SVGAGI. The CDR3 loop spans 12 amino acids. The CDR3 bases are TGTGCCAGCAGCCCAGGACAGGGCATTCAGTACTTC. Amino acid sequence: CASSPGQGIQYF.

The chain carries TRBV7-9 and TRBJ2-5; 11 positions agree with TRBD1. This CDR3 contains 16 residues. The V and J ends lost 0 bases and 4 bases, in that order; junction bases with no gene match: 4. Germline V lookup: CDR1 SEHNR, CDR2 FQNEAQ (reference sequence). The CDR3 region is CASSLAGTGGSETQYF. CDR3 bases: TGTGCCAGCAGCTTAGCTGGGACAGGGGGGTCAGAGACCCAGTACTTC.

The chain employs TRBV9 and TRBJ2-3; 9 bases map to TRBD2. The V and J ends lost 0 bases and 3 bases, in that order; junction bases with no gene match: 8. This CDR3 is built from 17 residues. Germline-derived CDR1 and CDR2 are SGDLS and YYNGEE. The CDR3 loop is CASSVGVGLAGTDTQYF. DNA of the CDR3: TGTGCCAGCAGCGTAGGGGTGGGGCTAGCGGGAACAGATACGCAGTATTTT. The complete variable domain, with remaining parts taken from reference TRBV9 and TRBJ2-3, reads DSGVTQTPKHLITATGQRVTLRCSPRSGDLSVYWYQQSLDQGLQFLIQYYNGEERAKGNILERFSAQQFPDLHSELNLSSLELGDSALYFCASSVGVGLAGTDTQYFGPGTRLTVL.

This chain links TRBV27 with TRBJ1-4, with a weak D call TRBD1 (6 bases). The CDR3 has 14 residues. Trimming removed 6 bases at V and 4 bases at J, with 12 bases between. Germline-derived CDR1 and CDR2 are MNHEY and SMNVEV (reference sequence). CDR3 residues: CASSPQGSNEKLFF. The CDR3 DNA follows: TGTGCCAGCAGCCCTCAGGGGAGTAATGAAAAACTGTTTTTT.

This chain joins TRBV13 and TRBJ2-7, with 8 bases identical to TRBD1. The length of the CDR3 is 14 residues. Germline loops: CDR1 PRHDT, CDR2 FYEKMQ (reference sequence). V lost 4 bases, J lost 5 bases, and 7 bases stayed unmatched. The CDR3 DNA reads TGTGCCAGCAGCTCCGGACAGGGTCGGAACGAGCAGTACTTC. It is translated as CASSSGQGRNEQYF.